This paragraph reports one TCR beta chain. The antigen is undetermined. The treatment denotes: oral pan-JAK inhibitor, 5-10 mg twice daily. Punch biopsies of lesional scalp, plus peripheral blood, were taken from alopecia areata patients. The source of the sample is a study of CD8+ T cells in alopecia areata. General study findings and limits: With just one nonresponder, it is still uncertain whether baseline CD8+ expansion relates to response. Normal skin's resident alphabeta T cells are also sequenced in scalp samples.

Following extraction, RNA underwent reverse transcription to cDNA, which served as the sequencing template. Clones were sequenced by immunoSEQ multiplex PCR, and TCRdb holds only the in-frame ones, with some missing. The table records about 200,000 clones, less than 45% of them present only once. CDR1 and CDR2 (germline): SGHTA, FQGTGA. The CDR3 has 17 amino acids. Unmatched junction bases numbered 16, after V lost 7 bases and J lost 5 bases. This chain uses TRBV7-3 with TRBJ2-3, with 9 bases fitting TRBD2. The input for sequencing was CD4+ T cells sorted from blood, taken between weeks 30 and 35, from a patient treated with tofacitinib. The TCR was taken from a human donor with alopecia areata. CDR3 sequence: CASTESGTSSAGDTQYF. CDR3 bases: TGTGCCAGCACCGAATCCGGGACTAGCAGTGCAGGAGATACGCAGTATTTT.